These T cell receptor beta chains were read from a single sample in a study of blood T cell repertoires in COVID-19. Clones were read by immunoSEQ multiplex PCR, and TCRdb kept only the in-frame ones, dropping some. The data contain roughly 31,000 clones, roughly nine tenths of them singletons. The material sequenced was peripheral blood. Source of these receptors: a human donor with active COVID-19. The donor label of this sample is uncertain. Each CDR3 is given with its conserved first and last residue. A D gene is named only where the DNA matches it firmly. Clone size, where shown, is once, few, many, or a class for clones that have expanded.

j_gene: TRBJ1-2; d_gene: .; v_gene: TRBV6-4; abundance: .; CDR3nt: TGTGCCAGCAGTCCTACAGGGACTAACTATGGCTACACCTTC; CDR3aa: CASSPTGTNYGYTF
j_gene: TRBJ2-1; d_gene: .; v_gene: TRBV7-2; abundance: once; CDR3nt: TGTGCCAGCAGCTTCAGGGGGGTTGGGTATGAGCAGTTCTTC; CDR3aa: CASSFRGVGYEQFF
j_gene: TRBJ1-2; d_gene: .; v_gene: TRBV3-1/TRBV3-2; abundance: once; CDR3nt: TGTGCCAGCAGCCGTGGGGGAGGAACTTATGGCTACACCTTC; CDR3aa: CASSRGGGTYGYTF
j_gene: TRBJ2-2; d_gene: .; v_gene: TRBV4-2; abundance: .; CDR3nt: TGTGCCAGCAGCCCTGGGGCTAGCGCGAACACCGGGGAGCTGTTTTTT; CDR3aa: CASSPGASANTGELFF
j_gene: TRBJ1-5; d_gene: .; v_gene: TRBV19; abundance: .; CDR3nt: TGTGCCAGTACCCCCACCCCACAGGGTCGACAGCCCCAGCATTTT; CDR3aa: CASTPTPQGRQPQHF
j_gene: TRBJ2-6; d_gene: .; v_gene: TRBV19; abundance: .; CDR3nt: TGTGCCAGTAGTATGCAGGGCTATGAGGCCAACGTCCTGACTTTC; CDR3aa: CASSMQGYEANVLTF
j_gene: TRBJ2-4; d_gene: TRBD1; v_gene: TRBV7-3; abundance: .; CDR3nt: TGTGCCAGCAGCCCGGGGACAGGGGCACACATTCAGTACTTC; CDR3aa: CASSPGTGAHIQYF
j_gene: TRBJ1-4; d_gene: TRBD1; v_gene: TRBV5-1; abundance: .; CDR3nt: TGCGCCAGCAGCTGGGGGGACAGGACAACTAATGAAAAACTGTTTTTT; CDR3aa: CASSWGDRTTNEKLFF
j_gene: TRBJ2-7; d_gene: .; v_gene: TRBV4-2; abundance: .; CDR3nt: TGTGCCAGCAGCCAAGCCGGGACTGGCTTCGAGCAGTACTTC; CDR3aa: CASSQAGTGFEQYF
j_gene: TRBJ1-1; d_gene: TRBD1; v_gene: TRBV19; abundance: .; CDR3nt: TGTGCCAGTAGCTCGTCGACAGGGATTAACACTGAAGCTTTCTTT; CDR3aa: CASSSSTGINTEAFF
j_gene: TRBJ2-3; d_gene: .; v_gene: TRBV3-1/TRBV3-2; abundance: .; CDR3nt: TGTGCCAGCAGCCAAAACTCCCTTGGAGATACGCAGTATTTT; CDR3aa: CASSQNSLGDTQYF
j_gene: TRBJ2-7; d_gene: TRBD1; v_gene: TRBV18; abundance: .; CDR3nt: TGTGCCAGCTCAGATCGACAGGGGGCTTTGTACGAGCAGTACTTC; CDR3aa: CASSDRQGALYEQYF
j_gene: TRBJ2-7; d_gene: .; v_gene: TRBV5-4; abundance: few; CDR3nt: TGTGCCAGCAGGGTGTCTAGCGATCTCTACGAGCAGTACTTC; CDR3aa: CASRVSSDLYEQYF
j_gene: TRBJ2-7; d_gene: TRBD1; v_gene: TRBV30; abundance: .; CDR3nt: TGTGCCTGGACCTTGACAGGGGAAGATCCCCTTTATAGCTACGAGCAGTACTTC; CDR3aa: CAWTLTGEDPLYSYEQYF
j_gene: TRBJ2-5; d_gene: .; v_gene: TRBV5-1; abundance: .; CDR3nt: TGCGCCAGCAGCTTGCTAGACTTAGGGGGGGCAGAGACCCAGTACTTC; CDR3aa: CASSLLDLGGAETQYF
j_gene: TRBJ1-1; d_gene: .; v_gene: TRBV5-8; abundance: .; CDR3nt: TGTGCCAGCAGCTTGGTGGATGCGACAGGAGCGAGTGAAGCTTTCTTT; CDR3aa: CASSLVDATGASEAFF
j_gene: TRBJ2-1; d_gene: TRBD1; v_gene: TRBV4-1; abundance: .; CDR3nt: TGCGCCAGCAGCCACGACAGGGGGAGCTCCTACAATGAGCAGTTCTTC; CDR3aa: CASSHDRGSSYNEQFF
j_gene: TRBJ2-5; d_gene: TRBD2; v_gene: TRBV7-9; abundance: .; CDR3nt: TGTGCCAGCAGCCCCGGACTAGCGGGGGCGAAAGAGACCCAGTACTTC; CDR3aa: CASSPGLAGAKETQYF
j_gene: TRBJ1-5; d_gene: .; v_gene: TRBV6-6; abundance: .; CDR3nt: TGTGCCAGCAGTCTCTCCAATCAGCCCCAGCATTTT; CDR3aa: CASSLSNQPQHF
j_gene: TRBJ1-4; d_gene: TRBD1; v_gene: TRBV2; abundance: .; CDR3nt: TGTGCCAGCAGTGACGGGACAGGGGGAGAAAAACTGTTTTTT; CDR3aa: CASSDGTGGEKLFF
j_gene: TRBJ2-7; d_gene: TRBD1; v_gene: TRBV4-2; abundance: .; CDR3nt: TGTGCCAGCAGCCCGGACAGGAGAAACTACGAGCAGTACTTC; CDR3aa: CASSPDRRNYEQYF
j_gene: TRBJ2-1; d_gene: TRBD1; v_gene: TRBV25-1; abundance: .; CDR3nt: TGTGCCAGCAGTGGGGACAGCCCTAAGAGCTCCTACAATGAGCAGTTCTTC; CDR3aa: CASSGDSPKSSYNEQFF
j_gene: TRBJ2-7; d_gene: TRBD1; v_gene: TRBV5-1; abundance: few; CDR3nt: TGCGCCAGCAGCTTTAGGGGACAGGGGTTTAGCGAGCAGTACTTC; CDR3aa: CASSFRGQGFSEQYF
j_gene: TRBJ1-2; d_gene: .; v_gene: TRBV29-1; abundance: .; CDR3nt: TGCAGCTTCTTCTCGGGTCCCAACTATGGCTACACCTTC; CDR3aa: CSFFSGPNYGYTF
j_gene: TRBJ2-7; d_gene: TRBD1; v_gene: TRBV7-9; abundance: .; CDR3nt: TGTGCCAGCAGCCCGGACAGGACTTCCTACGAGCAGTACTTC; CDR3aa: CASSPDRTSYEQYF
j_gene: TRBJ2-1; d_gene: TRBD2; v_gene: TRBV9; abundance: .; CDR3nt: TGTGCCAGCAGCGATGGACTAGCGGGGGTAGAGAGTGAGCAGTTCTTC; CDR3aa: CASSDGLAGVESEQFF
j_gene: TRBJ2-5; d_gene: TRBD2; v_gene: TRBV7-3; abundance: .; CDR3nt: TGTGCCAGCAGCTTAGTAGCTAGCGGGGGGCGGGAGACCCAGTACTTC; CDR3aa: CASSLVASGGRETQYF
j_gene: TRBJ2-7; d_gene: .; v_gene: TRBV11-2; abundance: medium-sized; CDR3nt: TGTGCCAGCAGCTTAGATCAGGGGTCCCCCTACGAGCAGTACTTC; CDR3aa: CASSLDQGSPYEQYF
j_gene: TRBJ2-3; d_gene: TRBD2; v_gene: TRBV7-2; abundance: .; CDR3nt: TGTGCCAGCAGCCTTAGCGGGGTTGGGGTTTATACGCAGTATTTT; CDR3aa: CASSLSGVGVYTQYF
j_gene: TRBJ2-7; d_gene: .; v_gene: TRBV5-1; abundance: .; CDR3nt: TGCGCCAGCAGCTTGTTAACAGGGTCGTCCTACGAGCAGTACTTC; CDR3aa: CASSLLTGSSYEQYF
j_gene: TRBJ1-6; d_gene: TRBD1; v_gene: TRBV6-5; abundance: few; CDR3nt: TGTGCCAGCAGACAGGGGGGGAATTCACCCCTCCACTTT; CDR3aa: CASRQGGNSPLHF
j_gene: TRBJ2-4; d_gene: TRBD2; v_gene: TRBV7-3; abundance: .; CDR3nt: TGTGCCAGCAGCTTACGCGGGGGGGCCGACGTTCGGAACATTCAGTACTTC; CDR3aa: CASSLRGGADVRNIQYF
j_gene: TRBJ1-2; d_gene: .; v_gene: TRBV19; abundance: .; CDR3nt: TGTGCCAGTAGTCTCCAGGGCCGAAACTATGGCTACACCTTC; CDR3aa: CASSLQGRNYGYTF
j_gene: TRBJ2-1; d_gene: .; v_gene: TRBV20-1; abundance: .; CDR3nt: TGCAGTGGGCAGTTGAACAATGAGCAGTTCTTC; CDR3aa: CSGQLNNEQFF
j_gene: TRBJ2-3; d_gene: .; v_gene: TRBV2; abundance: .; CDR3nt: TGTGCCAGCAGTGAAGCCTGGCGCGGGGCCACAGATACGCAGTATTTT; CDR3aa: CASSEAWRGATDTQYF
j_gene: TRBJ2-1; d_gene: .; v_gene: TRBV5-6; abundance: once; CDR3nt: TGTGCCAGCAGGACCTCCAAAGAGACCCGGGGTTATAGTGAGCAGTTCTTC; CDR3aa: CASRTSKETRGYSEQFF
j_gene: TRBJ2-7; d_gene: .; v_gene: TRBV7-2; abundance: .; CDR3nt: TGTGCCAGCAGCTTAAAAGCAGGGAATACCTACGAGCAGTACTTC; CDR3aa: CASSLKAGNTYEQYF
j_gene: TRBJ1-4; d_gene: TRBD1; v_gene: TRBV29-1; abundance: .; CDR3nt: TGCAGCGTTGATTGGGACAGGGGTGAAAAACTGTTTTTT; CDR3aa: CSVDWDRGEKLFF
j_gene: TRBJ2-2; d_gene: .; v_gene: TRBV27; abundance: .; CDR3nt: TGTGCCAGCAGTTTCTTGCCGGGTAACACCGGGGAGCTGTTTTTT; CDR3aa: CASSFLPGNTGELFF
j_gene: TRBJ2-7; d_gene: TRBD2; v_gene: TRBV7-2; abundance: .; CDR3nt: TGTGCCAGCAGCTCCCACCGTAGCGGGGGGGCGGGAGAGCAGTACTTC; CDR3aa: CASSSHRSGGAGEQYF
j_gene: TRBJ1-1; d_gene: .; v_gene: TRBV25-1; abundance: .; CDR3nt: TGTGCCAGCATATCGGGGAACTACCCGAACACTGAAGCTTTCTTT; CDR3aa: CASISGNYPNTEAFF
j_gene: TRBJ2-5; d_gene: .; v_gene: TRBV15; abundance: .; CDR3nt: TGTGCCACCAGCAGAGCTGTGGCCCAAGAGACCCAGTACTTC; CDR3aa: CATSRAVAQETQYF
j_gene: TRBJ1-2; d_gene: .; v_gene: TRBV21-1; abundance: few; CDR3nt: TGTGCCAGCAGCAAAAAGGTTCGGCAGGGGCTATATGGCTACACCTTC; CDR3aa: CASSKKVRQGLYGYTF
j_gene: TRBJ1-1; d_gene: .; v_gene: TRBV7-2; abundance: .; CDR3nt: TGTGCCAGCAGGACCAAGGCGGTCGGCACTGAAGCTTTCTTT; CDR3aa: CASRTKAVGTEAFF
j_gene: TRBJ2-7; d_gene: TRBD1; v_gene: TRBV6-5; abundance: .; CDR3nt: TGTGCCAGCGGACGTACCCGGACAGGTGCCTACGAGCAGTACTTC; CDR3aa: CASGRTRTGAYEQYF
j_gene: TRBJ2-5; d_gene: .; v_gene: TRBV19; abundance: .; CDR3nt: TGTGCCAGTAGTATCTCCCAAGAGACCCAGTACTTC; CDR3aa: CASSISQETQYF
j_gene: TRBJ2-1; d_gene: TRBD1; v_gene: TRBV7-2; abundance: .; CDR3nt: TGTGCCAGCAGCAGAATCGGGACAGGATTCTACAATGAGCAGTTCTTC; CDR3aa: CASSRIGTGFYNEQFF
j_gene: TRBJ2-3; d_gene: TRBD2; v_gene: TRBV24-1; abundance: .; CDR3nt: TGTGCCACCAGTGATGGCGGGGAGGGTGCGCAGTATTTT; CDR3aa: CATSDGGEGAQYF